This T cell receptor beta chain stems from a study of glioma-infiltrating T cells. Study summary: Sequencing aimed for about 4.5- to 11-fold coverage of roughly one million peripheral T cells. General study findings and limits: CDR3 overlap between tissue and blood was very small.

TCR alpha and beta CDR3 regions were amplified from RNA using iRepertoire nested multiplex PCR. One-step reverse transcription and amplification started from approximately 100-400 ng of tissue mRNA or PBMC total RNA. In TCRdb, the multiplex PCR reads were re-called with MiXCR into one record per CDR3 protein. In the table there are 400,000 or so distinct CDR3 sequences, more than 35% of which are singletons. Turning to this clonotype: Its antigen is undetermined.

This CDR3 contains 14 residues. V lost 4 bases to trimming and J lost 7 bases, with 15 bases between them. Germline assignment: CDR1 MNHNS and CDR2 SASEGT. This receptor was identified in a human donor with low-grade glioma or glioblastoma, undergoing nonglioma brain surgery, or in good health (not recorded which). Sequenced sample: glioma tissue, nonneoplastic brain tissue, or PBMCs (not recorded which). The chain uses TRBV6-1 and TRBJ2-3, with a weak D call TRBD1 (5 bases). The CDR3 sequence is CASSVGQAENTQYF. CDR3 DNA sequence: TGTGCCAGCAGTGTGGGGCAGGCGGAGAATACGCAGTATTTT.